This TCR beta chain was identified during a study of CD8 T cells in ankylosing spondylitis. Study outcomes and limitations: Some motif variants had been reported before (in reactive arthritis synovial fluid and blood).

Germline-derived CDR1 and CDR2 are DFQATT and SNEGSKA (reference sequence). Trimming took 0 bases from V and 8 from J; bases not matched to a gene: 14. The CDR3 spans 17 residues. Remarks on this clonotype: Its antigen is not known.

5'-RACE, quantitative and with molecular barcodes, yielded the TCR beta libraries. TCRdb ran MiXCR on the 5' RACE reads and lists one entry per CDR3 protein. Of roughly 86,000 distinct CDR3 sequences in the sample, about 8.8% were seen once. This sequence joins TRBV20-1 and TRBJ2-3; TRBD2 matches 10 bases. This TCR came from a male donor with ankylosing spondylitis or in good health (not recorded which). Sequencing used blood, either unsorted or a sorted T cell fraction (not recorded which). The CDR3 DNA follows: TGCAGTGCTAGAGAGGGACTAGCGAATGATTTAACTGGTACGCAGTATTTT. Translated: CSAREGLANDLTGTQYF.